The T cell receptor beta chain under discussion was sequenced for a study of a mutant IDH1 vaccine in newly diagnosed glioma (dated by TCRdb to 2020 to 2022). In the study overall: Eight vaccinations were administered to patients in weeks 1, 3, 5, 7, 11, 15, 19 and 23, corresponding to visits V03 through V10. Of the approximately 33 treated patients, approximately 62% were male and around 40% were female, and the mean age was approximately 41 years. Vaccination was initiated 4-6 weeks after radiotherapy alone, or concurrently with temozolomide cycles in the chemotherapy-containing groups. For exploratory analyses, fewer than 30 treated patients had longitudinal TCRB deep sequencing done wherever samples were available. Prior to enrollment, standard therapy consisting of radiotherapy alone, temozolomide alone, or radiochemotherapy with temozolomide had been administered to patients, with the combination being received by most patients. Peripheral blood samples were drawn at six visits, namely V03 (baseline), V05, V07, V10, V12 and V13. Paper-wide results and their limitations: Pseudoprogression appeared unrelated to alterations in the top peripheral T cell clonotypes detected by TCRB sequencing. It was noted by the authors that analyses of patient blood samples could not be reproduced owing to sample limitations. Selection of PBMC samples for TCRB deep sequencing was based on availability. Immune responses induced by the vaccine were seen in 90% to 95% of patients across multiple MHC alleles.

The time point tag for this specimen amounts to: week 23, last vaccination. A 20-mer mutant IDH1 peptide at 300 micrograms in Montanide made up each vaccine dose, which was injected subcutaneously together with topical imiquimod. Donors had newly diagnosed WHO grade 3 or 4 IDH1-mutant astrocytomas with loss of nuclear ATRX. The samples were drawn from NOA16, a multicentre, single-arm, open-label phase I trial in Germany that tested a mutant IDH1 peptide vaccine in humans for the first time. Genomic DNA for TCRB sequencing was isolated from EDTA blood with the DNeasy Blood and Tissue Kit. Receptor libraries were prepared by the immunoSEQ multiplex PCR assay. The hsTCRB Kit was used according to the manufacturer's protocol to amplify rearranged TCR beta chain sequences. An Illumina MiSeq was used to sequence the TCRB libraries. For the original study's pipeline: The proprietary platform of the kit vendor was used for demultiplexing, trimming and gene mapping. TCRdb limited this immuneACCESS table to in-frame rearrangements with V and J called. A share of clones is missing; checked studies link under half to unresolved V genes, and the rest is unexplained. The V and J calls and clone size come from that table; D and trimming were worked out from the DNA. The sample contains about 55,000 clones, 80% of them found a single time. The leading ten clones occupy 6.2% of the sample.

The junction carries 8 bases between V and J, which are trimmed by 5 bases and 4 bases respectively. From cysteine to phenylalanine, the CDR3 is 12 amino acids long. CDR3 DNA is the only sequence kept; it has 36 bases, read in frame from the first base. For CDR1 and CDR2, the germline V gene (reference sequence) lists SEHNR and FQNEAQ. This clone was counted a single time. Which antigen it targets is not known. No qualities accompany the bases; no much larger clone lies one base away. Recombination connected TRBV7-9 to TRBJ2-5, with TRBD2 as a weak D call on 5 bases. The clonotype originates from a man in his forties with glioma. The input for sequencing was PBMCs, taken from a glioma patient whose treatment included an IDH1 peptide vaccine. The CDR3 is CASSPEGETQYF. The DNA is TGTGCCAGCAGCCCCGAGGGAGAGACCCAGTACTTC.